Listed below are T cell receptor beta chains from one sample, sequenced in a study of blood T cell repertoires in COVID-19. Sequenced by immunoSEQ multiplex PCR; TCRdb stores in-frame clones only, minus some. The top ten clones hold roughly 6.6% of a sample with 17,000 or so clones, roughly 91% of them seen once. Sequences were obtained from peripheral blood. These receptors all stem from a human donor in a cohort sampled during active COVID-19. Both conserved end residues are part of each CDR3. A D gene is named only where the DNA matches it firmly. Size values are once, few and many counts, or a class for expanded clones, and some rows have none.

v_call	d_call	clone_size	j_call	cdr3_aa	cdr3_nt
TRBV5-1	NA	few	TRBJ2-3	CASTPGAGAINTDTQYF	TGCGCCAGCACCCCTGGGGCGGGGGCCATTAACACAGATACGCAGTATTTT
TRBV19	TRBD1	NA	TRBJ2-7	CASSITGADYEQYF	TGTGCCAGTAGTATTACAGGGGCAGACTACGAGCAGTACTTC
TRBV18	TRBD1	NA	TRBJ2-1	CASSPNRQGNEQFF	TGTGCCAGCTCACCAAACCGACAGGGCAATGAGCAGTTCTTC
TRBV21-1	NA	NA	TRBJ2-7	CASGQGAYEQYF	TGTGCCAGCGGACAGGGGGCGTACGAGCAGTACTTC
TRBV7-9	TRBD2	once	TRBJ2-5	CASSLTWTSGKETQYF	TGTGCCAGCAGCTTGACCTGGACTAGCGGGAAAGAGACCCAGTACTTC
TRBV2	NA	NA	TRBJ1-6	CASSEGSGKNSPLHF	TGTGCCAGCAGTGAAGGTTCAGGGAAAAATTCACCCCTCCACTTT
TRBV2	TRBD2	NA	TRBJ2-1	CASSPELAGVTNEQFF	TGTGCCAGCAGCCCGGAACTAGCGGGAGTAACGAATGAGCAGTTCTTC
TRBV9	NA	NA	TRBJ1-1	CASSVAGDRTEAFF	TGTGCCAGCAGCGTAGCGGGGGATCGGACTGAAGCTTTCTTT
TRBV3-1/TRBV3-2	TRBD2	NA	TRBJ2-7	CASGPGTSRNEQYF	TGTGCCAGCGGACCCGGGACTAGCAGAAACGAGCAGTACTTC
TRBV3-1/TRBV3-2	TRBD2	NA	TRBJ2-1	CASSQGSGSHNEQFF	TGTGCCAGCAGCCAAGGAAGCGGGAGCCACAATGAGCAGTTCTTC
TRBV2	NA	once	TRBJ1-1	CASRRLLPAGEAFF	TGTGCCAGCAGGCGCCTCCTCCCTGCGGGCGAAGCTTTCTTT
TRBV7-9	NA	NA	TRBJ2-2	CASSLGGRPSNTGELFF	TGTGCCAGCAGCCTCGGCGGTCGACCGTCTAACACCGGGGAGCTGTTTTTT
TRBV24-1	TRBD1	NA	TRBJ1-2	CATSERTGENYGYTF	TGTGCCACCAGTGAACGGACAGGGGAAAACTATGGCTACACCTTC
TRBV29-1	TRBD1	NA	TRBJ1-3	CSVEGDRAGNTIYF	TGCAGCGTTGAGGGGGACAGAGCTGGAAACACCATATATTTT
TRBV30	NA	once	TRBJ1-1	CAWSGQNTEAFF	TGTGCCTGGAGTGGACAGAACACTGAAGCTTTCTTT
TRBV6-5	NA	NA	TRBJ2-2	CASAPSPLNTGELFF	TGTGCCAGTGCCCCTAGCCCACTCAACACCGGGGAGCTGTTTTTT
TRBV6-5	TRBD2	NA	TRBJ2-7	CASSYASGYEQYF	TGTGCCAGCAGTTACGCTAGCGGGTACGAGCAGTACTTC
TRBV7-2	NA	NA	TRBJ1-2	CASSRPGLHGYTF	TGTGCCAGCAGCCGACCCGGGTTACATGGCTACACCTTC
TRBV6-1	TRBD1	once	TRBJ1-2	CASSDRQGNYGYTF	TGTGCCAGCAGTGATCGACAGGGGAACTATGGCTACACCTTC
TRBV7-9	TRBD2	NA	TRBJ2-3	CASTSGLAGGDTQYF	TGTGCCAGCACCTCGGGACTAGCGGGGGGAGATACGCAGTATTTT
TRBV29-1	NA	NA	TRBJ1-1	CSVEVVTGKAFF	TGCAGCGTTGAAGTTGTAACAGGGAAAGCTTTCTTT
TRBV28	NA	NA	TRBJ1-1	CASSLLTRTEAFF	TGTGCCAGCAGTTTACTTACCCGGACTGAAGCTTTCTTT
TRBV9	NA	once	TRBJ1-1	CASSVVQGTEAFF	TGTGCCAGCAGCGTAGTACAGGGTACTGAAGCTTTCTTT
TRBV6-5	NA	NA	TRBJ1-2	CASSYSTTGYGYTF	TGTGCCAGCAGTTACTCCACTACAGGGTATGGCTACACCTTC
TRBV19	NA	NA	TRBJ2-1	CASSMQISAGEQFF	TGTGCCAGTAGTATGCAAATCTCGGCGGGCGAGCAGTTCTTC
TRBV2	NA	few	TRBJ1-5	CASTMSTGGGQPQHF	TGTGCCAGCACCATGTCCACGGGGGGCGGTCAGCCCCAGCATTTT
TRBV14	TRBD1	NA	TRBJ1-2	CASSQGQGYNYGYTF	TGTGCCAGCAGCCAAGGACAGGGGTACAACTATGGCTACACCTTC
TRBV19	NA	once	TRBJ1-1	CASSTLAEAFF	TGTGCCAGTAGTACTCTCGCGGAAGCTTTCTTT
TRBV3-1/TRBV3-2	TRBD1	NA	TRBJ2-2	CASSPYRGNTGELFF	TGTGCCAGCAGCCCATACAGGGGGAACACCGGGGAGCTGTTTTTT
TRBV6-5	TRBD2	NA	TRBJ2-7	CASSRGGYEQYF	TGTGCCAGCAGCCGCGGGGGCTACGAGCAGTACTTC
TRBV6-5	NA	NA	TRBJ1-1	CASSRPNTEAFF	TGTGCCAGCTCTCGTCCCAACACTGAAGCTTTCTTT
TRBV27	TRBD1	NA	TRBJ2-5	CASSLGTGLVQETQYF	TGTGCCAGCAGTTTAGGGACAGGTTTAGTCCAAGAGACCCAGTACTTC
TRBV10-3	TRBD1	NA	TRBJ2-2	CAISRDRGNTGELFF	TGTGCCATCAGTCGGGACAGGGGGAACACCGGGGAGCTGTTTTTT
TRBV5-1	NA	NA	TRBJ1-5	CASSLGTDKGQPQHF	TGCGCCAGCAGCTTGGGGACAGACAAAGGTCAGCCCCAGCATTTT
TRBV11-3	NA	NA	TRBJ2-7	CASSPRGSSYEQYF	TGTGCCAGCAGCCCACGGGGAAGCTCCTACGAGCAGTACTTC
TRBV3-1/TRBV3-2	NA	NA	TRBJ2-3	CASSQFRRGTDTQYF	TGTGCCAGCAGCCAATTTCGCAGGGGCACAGATACGCAGTATTTT
TRBV29-1	TRBD1	NA	TRBJ1-1	CSAKTGLAEAFF	TGCAGCGCCAAGACAGGGTTGGCTGAAGCTTTCTTT
TRBV5-5	TRBD1	NA	TRBJ2-3	CASSPRDRGTDTQYF	TGTGCCAGCAGCCCTAGGGACAGGGGCACAGATACGCAGTATTTT
TRBV5-6	TRBD2	NA	TRBJ2-5	CASSLVGRLETQYF	TGTGCCAGCAGCTTGGTCGGGAGGTTGGAGACCCAGTACTTC
TRBV5-1	TRBD1	NA	TRBJ2-2	CASSHGQGVNTGELFF	TGCGCCAGCAGCCATGGACAGGGTGTGAACACCGGGGAGCTGTTTTTT
TRBV20-1	TRBD2	NA	TRBJ2-1	CSASPAGGYNEQFF	TGCAGTGCTAGTCCAGCGGGGGGCTACAATGAGCAGTTCTTC
TRBV7-6	TRBD2	NA	TRBJ2-2	CASSPSGATGELFF	TGTGCCAGCAGCCCAAGCGGGGCGACCGGGGAGCTGTTTTTT
TRBV11-2	NA	NA	TRBJ1-2	CASSSEGEGYTF	TGTGCCAGCAGCTCCGAGGGGGAAGGCTACACCTTC
TRBV2	NA	NA	TRBJ1-2	CASRGGEANYGYTF	TGTGCCAGCAGGGGGGGAGAAGCTAACTATGGCTACACCTTC
TRBV10-3	NA	NA	TRBJ2-1	CAISESQGGSNEQFF	TGTGCCATCAGTGAGTCACAGGGGGGGTCGAATGAGCAGTTCTTC
TRBV9	NA	NA	TRBJ2-3	CASSVASSDTQYF	TGTGCCAGCAGCGTAGCTAGCTCAGATACGCAGTATTTT
TRBV7-8	NA	few	TRBJ1-6	CASSLEGNNSPLHF	TGTGCCAGCAGCTTAGAGGGGAACAATTCACCCCTCCACTTT
TRBV7-3	TRBD1	NA	TRBJ2-2	CASSLLSRGSGELFF	TGTGCCAGCAGCTTACTGAGCAGGGGGAGCGGGGAGCTGTTTTTT
TRBV14	NA	NA	TRBJ2-1	CASSQAYEQFF	TGTGCCAGCAGCCAAGCTTATGAGCAGTTCTTC
TRBV5-6	NA	NA	TRBJ2-1	CASSLGRNEQFF	TGTGCCAGCAGCTTGGGGCGGAATGAGCAGTTCTTC